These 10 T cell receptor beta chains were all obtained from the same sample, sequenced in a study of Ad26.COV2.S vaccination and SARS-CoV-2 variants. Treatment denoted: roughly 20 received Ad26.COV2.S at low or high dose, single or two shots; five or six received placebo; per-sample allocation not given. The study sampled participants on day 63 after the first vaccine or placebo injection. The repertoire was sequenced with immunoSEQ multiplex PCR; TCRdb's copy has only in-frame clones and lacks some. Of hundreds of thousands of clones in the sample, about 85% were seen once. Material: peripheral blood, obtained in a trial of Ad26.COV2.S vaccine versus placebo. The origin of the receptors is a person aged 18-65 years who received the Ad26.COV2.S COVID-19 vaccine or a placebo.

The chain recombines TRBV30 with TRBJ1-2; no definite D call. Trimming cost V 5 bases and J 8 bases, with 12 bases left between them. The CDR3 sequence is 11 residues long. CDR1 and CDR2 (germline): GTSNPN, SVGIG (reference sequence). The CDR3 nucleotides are TGTGCCTGGGGTGAGGTTAAGGGCTACACCTTC. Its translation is CAWGEVKGYTF.

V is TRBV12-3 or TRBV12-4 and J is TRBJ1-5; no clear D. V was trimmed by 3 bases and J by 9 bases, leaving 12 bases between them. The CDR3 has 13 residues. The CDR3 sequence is CASSFGVFGPQHF. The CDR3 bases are TGTGCCAGCAGTTTCGGGGTATTTGGGCCCCAGCATTTT.

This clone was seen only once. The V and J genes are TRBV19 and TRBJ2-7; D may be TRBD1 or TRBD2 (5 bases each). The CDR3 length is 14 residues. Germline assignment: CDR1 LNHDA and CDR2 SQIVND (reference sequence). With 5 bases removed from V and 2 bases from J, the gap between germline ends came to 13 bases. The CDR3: CASSFWGTAYEQYF. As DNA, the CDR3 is TGTGCCAGTAGTTTTTGGGGGACCGCCTACGAGCAGTACTTC.

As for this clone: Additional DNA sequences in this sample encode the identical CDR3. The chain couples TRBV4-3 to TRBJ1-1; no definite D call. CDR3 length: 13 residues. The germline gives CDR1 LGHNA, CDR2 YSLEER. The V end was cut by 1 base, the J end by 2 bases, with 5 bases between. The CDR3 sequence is CASSQGVNTEAFF. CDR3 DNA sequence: TGCGCCAGCAGCCAAGGGGTAAACACTGAAGCTTTCTTT.

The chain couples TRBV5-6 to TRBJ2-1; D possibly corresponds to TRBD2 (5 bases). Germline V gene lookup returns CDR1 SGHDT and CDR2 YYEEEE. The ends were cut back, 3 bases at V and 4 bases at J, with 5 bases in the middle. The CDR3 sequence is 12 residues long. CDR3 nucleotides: TGTGCCAGCAGCTGGGAGTACAATGAGCAGTTCTTC. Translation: CASSWEYNEQFF.

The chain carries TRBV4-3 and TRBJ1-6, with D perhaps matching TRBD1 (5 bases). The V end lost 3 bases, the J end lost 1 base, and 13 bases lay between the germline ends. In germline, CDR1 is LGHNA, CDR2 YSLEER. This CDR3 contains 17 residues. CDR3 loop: CASSQTLQGSYNSPLHF. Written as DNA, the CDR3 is TGCGCCAGCAGCCAGACGTTGCAGGGTTCCTATAATTCACCCCTCCACTTT.

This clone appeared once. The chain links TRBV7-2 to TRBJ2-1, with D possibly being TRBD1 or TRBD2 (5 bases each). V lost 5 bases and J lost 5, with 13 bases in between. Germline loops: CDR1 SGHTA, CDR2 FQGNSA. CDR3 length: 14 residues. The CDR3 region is CASSGGLGDNEQFF. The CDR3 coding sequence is TGTGCCAGCAGCGGAGGTCTGGGGGACAATGAGCAGTTCTTC.

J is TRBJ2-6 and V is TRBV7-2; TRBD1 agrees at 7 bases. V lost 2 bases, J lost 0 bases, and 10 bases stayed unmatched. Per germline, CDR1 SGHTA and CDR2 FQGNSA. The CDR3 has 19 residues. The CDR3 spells CASSLPGRGNPSGANVLTF. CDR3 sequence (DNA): TGTGCCAGCAGCTTACCCGGCAGGGGGAACCCCTCTGGGGCCAACGTCCTGACTTTC.

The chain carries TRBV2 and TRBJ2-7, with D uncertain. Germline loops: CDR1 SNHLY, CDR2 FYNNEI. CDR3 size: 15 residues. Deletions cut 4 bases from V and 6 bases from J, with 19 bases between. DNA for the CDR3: TGTGCCAGCAGTGTTAGTTTAGCAAAATCGGCCGAGCAGTACTTC. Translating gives CASSVSLAKSAEQYF.

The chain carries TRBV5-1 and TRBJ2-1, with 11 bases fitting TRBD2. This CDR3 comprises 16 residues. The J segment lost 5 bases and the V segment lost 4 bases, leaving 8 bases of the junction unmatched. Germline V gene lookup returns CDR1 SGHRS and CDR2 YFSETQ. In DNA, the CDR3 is TGCGCCAGCAGCCCGGGAGGGACTAGCGGACACAATGAGCAGTTCTTC. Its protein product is CASSPGGTSGHNEQFF.